The next 25 T cell receptor beta chains were all read from a single sample in a study of T cell responses to AZD1222 COVID-19 vaccine. Data came from immunoSEQ multiplex PCR; TCRdb stores just in-frame clones and leaves some out. The sample has 95,000 to 150,000 clones; about nine tenths are singletons. The starting material was peripheral blood, obtained on day 0 of AZD1222 vaccination. All receptors derive from an adult in good health.

The rearrangement joins TRBV7-6 to TRBJ2-6; 7 nucleotides line up with TRBD1. J gave up 0 bases and V 6 bases, and 11 bases lay outside the gene matches. CDR1 and CDR2 from the germline V gene are SGHVS and FNYEAQ. CDR3 size: 18 residues. The CDR3 DNA is TGTGCCAGCAGGGGGGTTCGGGACAGCCACTCTGGGGCCAACGTCCTGACTTTC. This gives the protein CASRGVRDSHSGANVLTF.

This chain connects TRBV14 to TRBJ1-1; 9 bases are a match to TRBD1. This CDR3 region has 14 residues. V was pared by 4 bases and J by 2 bases, with 2 bases of the junction left unmatched. CDR1 and CDR2 (germline): SGHDN, FVKESK. The CDR3 protein is CASSLTGGNTEAFF. CDR3 nucleotide sequence: TGTGCCAGCAGCCTCACAGGGGGCAACACTGAAGCTTTCTTT.

The rearrangement links TRBV4-2 to TRBJ1-2; D call uncertain. From germline, CDR1 is LGHNA and CDR2 YNFKEQ. The CDR3 runs 13 residues. The V and J ends lost 6 bases and 2 bases respectively, with 10 bases between them. CDR3 residues: CASSHTGNYGYTF. CDR3 DNA: TGTGCCAGCAGTCACACGGGGAACTATGGCTACACCTTC.

This rearrangement joins TRBV29-1 to TRBJ1-2; the match to TRBD1 covers 8 bases. CDR3 length equals 14 residues. Germline CDR1 is SQVTM and CDR2 is ANQGSEA. The junction had 7 bases not matched to a gene; V was cut back by 3 bases and J by 4 bases. DNA for the CDR3: TGCAGCGTTGAGGTCAGGGGGCCCACCTATGGCTACACCTTC. Protein sequence: CSVEVRGPTYGYTF.

The chain employs TRBV18 and TRBJ2-1; TRBD2 matches 8 bases. The J segment lost 4 bases and the V segment lost 3 bases, leaving 8 bases of the junction unmatched. The CDR3 is made up of 16 amino acids. Germline CDR1 and CDR2: KGHSH and LQKENI. CDR3 coding DNA: TGTGCCAGCTCACCCCGAGGGGCGGGGGGATACAATGAGCAGTTCTTC. This sequence encodes CASSPRGAGGYNEQFF.

The rearrangement joins TRBV9 to TRBJ1-2; D possibly corresponds to TRBD1 (5 bases). With 2 bases removed from V and 8 bases from J, the gap between germline ends came to 16 bases. Germline CDR1 and CDR2: SGDLS and YYNGEE. This CDR3 has 14 residues. The CDR3 spells CASSVDGGLRGYTF. In DNA form, the CDR3 reads TGTGCCAGCAGCGTTGACGGGGGATTGAGAGGCTACACCTTC.

V and J are TRBV5-1 and TRBJ1-2; D is unclear. CDR3 length: 13 amino acids. The germline CDR1 and CDR2 sequences are SGHRS and YFSETQ. The V end lost 1 base, the J end lost 6 bases, and 10 bases lay between the germline ends. The CDR3 spells CASSLSFVDGYTF. As DNA, the CDR3 is TGCGCCAGCAGCTTGAGCTTCGTGGATGGCTACACCTTC.

V gene TRBV2 combines with J gene TRBJ1-1, with 7 bases that match TRBD1. J was trimmed by 4 bases and V by 9 bases; bases with no gene match: 8. CDR1 and CDR2 (germline): SNHLY, FYNNEI. The CDR3 covers 13 residues. CDR3 sequence (DNA): TGTGCCAGTCTCGCACAGGGGATCACTGAAGCTTTCTTT. Its translation is CASLAQGITEAFF.

The chain has TRBV7-2 and TRBJ1-2; possible D gene TRBD1, 6 bases. The CDR3 has 13 residues. V dropped 0 bases and J dropped 8 bases, with 10 bases sitting between them. Germline V gene sequence: CDR1 SGHTA, CDR2 FQGNSA. CDR3 region: CASSLARGQGYTF. The CDR3 region has the DNA TGTGCCAGCAGCTTAGCGCGGGGGCAAGGCTACACCTTC.

V usage is TRBV5-4 and J usage is TRBJ2-1, with 7 bases lining up with TRBD2. CDR3 length: 15 residues. Germline CDR1 is SGHNT and CDR2 is YYREEE (reference sequence). V was pared by 3 bases and J by 4 bases, with 7 bases of the junction left unmatched. The CDR3 sequence: CASSSSGGLYNEQFF. The CDR3 region has the DNA TGTGCCAGCAGCTCCTCGGGGGGTCTATACAATGAGCAGTTCTTC.

This chain links TRBV4-2 with TRBJ1-2; D is unclear. The CDR3 is 14 residues long. The germline gives CDR1 LGHNA, CDR2 YNFKEQ. Trimming cost V 4 bases and J 0 bases, with 9 bases left between them. CDR3 bases: TGTGCCAGCAGCCCACCGCAAGCTAACTATGGCTACACCTTC. Translating gives CASSPPQANYGYTF.

The V and J genes are TRBV5-1 and TRBJ2-3; D may be TRBD2 (6 bases). Germline V lookup: CDR1 SGHRS, CDR2 YFSETQ. The V and J ends lost 4 bases and 2 bases respectively, with 11 bases between them. The length of the CDR3 is 14 residues. The CDR3 nucleotides are TGCGCCAGCAGCATGGGACTTGACACAGATACGCAGTATTTT. Translation: CASSMGLDTDTQYF.

V usage is TRBV15 and J usage is TRBJ1-2, with 7 bases that match TRBD1. Unmatched junction bases numbered 6, after V lost 4 bases and J lost 4 bases. Germline loops: CDR1 LNHNV, CDR2 YYDKDF (reference sequence). This CDR3 region has 14 residues. CDR3 nucleotides: TGTGCCACCAGCAACCGGGACAGCCTCTATGGCTACACCTTC. This codes for CATSNRDSLYGYTF. The complete variable domain, with remaining parts taken from reference TRBV15 and TRBJ1-2, reads DAMVIQNPRYQVTQFGKPVTLSCSQTLNHNVMYWYQQKSSQAPKLLFHYYDKDFNNEADTPDNFQSRRPNTSFCFLDIRSPGLGDTAMYLCATSNRDSLYGYTFGSGTRLTVV.

The rearrangement joins TRBV14 to TRBJ1-1, with D perhaps matching TRBD1 (6 bases). The CDR3 contains 18 residues. Trimming pared 1 base from V and 1 base from J, leaving 19 bases between. The germline CDR1 and CDR2 sequences are SGHDN and FVKESK. The CDR3 is CASSQAVSRWGANTEAFF. CDR3 nucleotides: TGTGCCAGCAGCCAAGCCGTCTCGAGGTGGGGGGCGAACACTGAAGCTTTCTTT. The entire variable domain, with the rest obtained from reference TRBV14 and TRBJ1-1, is as follows: EAGVTQFPSHSVIEKGQTVTLRCDPISGHDNLYWYRRVMGKEIKFLLHFVKESKQDESGMPNNRFLAERTGGTYSTLKVQPAELEDSGVYFCASSQAVSRWGANTEAFFGQGTRLTVV.

This sequence joins TRBV7-2 and TRBJ2-3; D is unclear. The CDR3 is made up of 13 amino acids. Germline V gene lookup returns CDR1 SGHTA and CDR2 FQGNSA. V was cut by 7 bases and J by 2 bases, with 10 bases left in between. CDR3 protein: CASNIRPTDTQYF. CDR3 sequence (DNA): TGTGCCAGCAATATAAGGCCCACAGATACGCAGTATTTT. Complete variable domain (other parts from reference TRBV7-2 and TRBJ2-3): GAGVSQSPSNKVTEKGKDVELRCDPISGHTALYWYRQSLGQGLEFLIYFQGNSAPDKSGLPSDRFSAERTGGSVSTLTIQRTQQEDSAVYLCASNIRPTDTQYFGPGTRLTVL.

This sequence joins TRBV6-4 and TRBJ2-3; D gene ambiguous. Trimming pared 2 bases from V and 6 bases from J, leaving 12 bases between. The CDR3 is made up of 14 amino acids. From germline, CDR1 is MRHNA and CDR2 SNTAGT. The CDR3, as DNA: TGTGCCAGCAGTGACGCCGTAGGGTCGGATACGCAGTATTTT. It codes for CASSDAVGSDTQYF.

V usage is TRBV29-1 and J usage is TRBJ2-4, with 7 nucleotides matching TRBD1. V lost 6 bases and J lost 8; bases outside the gene matches: 4. The germline V gene encodes CDR1 SQVTM and CDR2 ANQGSEA. The CDR3 spans 11 residues. The CDR3: CSVLQGDIQYF. The CDR3 DNA is TGCAGCGTCCTGCAGGGGGACATTCAGTACTTC. The full variable domain, completed using reference TRBV29-1 and TRBJ2-4, is SAVISQKPSRDICQRGTSLTIQCQVDSQVTMMFWYRQQPGQSLTLIATANQGSEATYESGFVIDKFPISRPNLTFSTLTVSNMSPEDSSIYLCSVLQGDIQYFGAGTRLSVL.

This chain links TRBV11-2 with TRBJ2-7; D is uncertain. The CDR3 loop spans 14 amino acids. The germline CDR1 and CDR2 sequences are SGHAT and FQNNGV. Trimming removed 5 bases at V and 2 bases at J, with 13 bases between. The DNA for the CDR3 is TGTGCCAGCAGCCGGCTACAAATCGCCTACGAGCAGTACTTC. This sequence encodes CASSRLQIAYEQYF.

This clone has a single count. This chain joins TRBV29-1 and TRBJ1-2; 10 bases map to TRBD1. This CDR3 spans 13 amino acids. Germline values: CDR1 SQVTM, CDR2 ANQGSEA. After removal of 7 bases from V and 4 bases from J, the junction contained 6 bases not matched to a gene. The CDR3 sequence is CSALGQGVYGYTF. The CDR3 nucleotides read TGCAGCGCTTTAGGACAGGGGGTCTATGGCTACACCTTC.

V usage is TRBV2 and J usage is TRBJ1-5; 11 bases align to TRBD1. With 6 bases clipped from V and 7 bases from J, the junction kept 11 bases outside the gene matches. Germline V gene sequence: CDR1 SNHLY, CDR2 FYNNEI. This CDR3 has 16 residues. The CDR3 protein is CASRGGRDRGGQPQHF. The CDR3 DNA reads as TGTGCCAGCAGGGGTGGTCGGGACAGGGGGGGACAGCCCCAGCATTTT.

The chain combines TRBV10-2 with TRBJ1-2; maybe TRBD1 (6 bases). CDR1 WSHSY and CDR2 SAAADI come from the germline V gene. This CDR3 region has 16 residues. The V end was cut by 0 bases, the J end by 5 bases, with 16 bases between. CDR3 DNA: TGCGCCAGCAGTGAGTCGGGTCTGGAGAGGGGGTATGGCTACACCTTC. This gives the protein CASSESGLERGYGYTF.

V is TRBV24-1 and J is TRBJ2-7; perhaps D is TRBD1 or TRBD2 (5 bases each). Trimming cost V 7 bases and J 7 bases, with 19 bases left between them. The germline CDR1 and CDR2 sequences are KGHDR and SFDVKD. CDR3 length: 14 amino acids. CDR3 in amino acids: CATRGPYPTEEQYF. The CDR3 DNA is TGTGCCACCAGGGGACCCTACCCTACCGAGGAGCAGTACTTC.

The rearrangement links TRBV19 to TRBJ2-5, with TRBD2 matching 9 bases. Germline CDR1 is LNHDA and CDR2 is SQIVND (reference sequence). The junction had 6 bases not matched to a gene; V was cut back by 6 bases and J by 1 base. CDR3 length equals 15 residues. The CDR3 spells CASSPLAGVQETQYF. In nucleotides, the CDR3 is TGTGCCAGTAGCCCCTTAGCGGGGGTCCAAGAGACCCAGTACTTC. The full variable domain, with the rest looked up from reference TRBV19 and TRBJ2-5, is DGGITQSPKYLFRKEGQNVTLSCEQNLNHDAMYWYRQDPGQGLRLIYYSQIVNDFQKGDIAEGYSVSREKKESFPLTVTSAQKNPTAFYLCASSPLAGVQETQYFGPGTRLLVL.

This clone was detected once. This rearrangement joins TRBV19 to TRBJ1-5, with a possible D match to TRBD1 (6 bases). Germline lookup yields CDR1 LNHDA and CDR2 SQIVND (reference sequence). Between the trimmed V and J ends, which lost 0 bases and 2 bases, there was a span of 8 bases. The CDR3 has 15 amino acids. CDR3 in DNA: TGTGCCAGTAGTATAGACAGGGGAGGCAATCAGCCCCAGCATTTT. It encodes CASSIDRGGNQPQHF.

The genes are TRBV3-1 (or the pseudogene TRBV3-2) and TRBJ2-5; unclear D gene. The CDR3 sequence is 13 residues long. V shed 4 bases and J shed 1 base, with 7 bases lying between them. Germline lookup yields CDR1 LGHDT and CDR2 YNNKEL (reference sequence). This CDR3 is CASSRVGQETQYF. CDR3 sequence (DNA): TGTGCCAGCAGCCGAGTGGGCCAAGAGACCCAGTACTTC.